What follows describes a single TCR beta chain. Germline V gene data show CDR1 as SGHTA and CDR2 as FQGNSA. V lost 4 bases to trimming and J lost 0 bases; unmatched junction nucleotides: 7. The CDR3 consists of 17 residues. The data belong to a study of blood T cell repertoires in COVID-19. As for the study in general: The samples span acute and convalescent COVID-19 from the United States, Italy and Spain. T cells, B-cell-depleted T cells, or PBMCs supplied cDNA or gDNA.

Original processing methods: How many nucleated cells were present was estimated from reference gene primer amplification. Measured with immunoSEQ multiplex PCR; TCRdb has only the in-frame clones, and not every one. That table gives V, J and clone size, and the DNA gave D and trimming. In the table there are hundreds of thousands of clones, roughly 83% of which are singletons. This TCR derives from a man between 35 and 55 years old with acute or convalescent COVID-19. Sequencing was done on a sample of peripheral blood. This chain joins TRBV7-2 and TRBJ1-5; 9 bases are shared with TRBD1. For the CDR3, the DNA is TGTGCCAGCAGCTATACAGGGGGCGCAAATAGCAATCAGCCCCAGCATTTT. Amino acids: CASSYTGGANSNQPQHF.